This entry features one TCR beta chain sequence. Its antigen is not known. The V segment lost 6 bases and the J segment 8 bases; nucleotides outside the gene matches: 14. This CDR3 is built from 15 residues. In germline, CDR1 is DFQATT, CDR2 SNEGSKA (reference sequence). The data were taken from a study of T cells in Graves' hyperthyroidism and ophthalmopathy. Study summary: Initial diagnosis, before any treatment, was when peripheral blood was collected.

Broader study findings: Most clonotypes that expanded in the thyroid above 0.001 also showed up in blood. Before onset, ophthalmopathy was predicted by the model a median around 6 months earlier.

Amplification targeted TCR beta CDR3 regions from RNA transcripts. When the TCR CDR3 underwent first-round RT-PCR, the HTBI primer set was used. MiXCR, applied by TCRdb to the multiplex PCR reads, yields one record per CDR3 protein. Of 400,000 or so distinct CDR3 sequences detected, roughly 13% appear once; the ten largest clones hold around 30%. It was less than 13 ml of fresh peripheral blood that supplied the PBMCs. The chain recombines TRBV20-1 with TRBJ2-2; TRBD2 agrees at 8 bases. The sample was blood. This receptor was taken from a man between 50 and 59 years old with Graves' ophthalmopathy. CDR3 DNA: TGCAGTGCATCGGATGGACTAGCTTTAAAGGGGGAGCTGTTTTTT. Protein: CSASDGLALKGELFF.